The 15 T cell receptor beta chains below all came from one sample that was sequenced in a study of T cell clonality in common variable immunodeficiency. Overall study results and limits: Reportedly, TCR beta sequences from common variable immunodeficiency showed fewer deletions and N-nucleotide insertions.

TCRdb's table, derived via immunoSEQ multiplex PCR, lists solely in-frame clones and lacks some. The data show under 25,000 clones, with none appearing a single time. These receptors lack a known antigen. What was sequenced was peripheral blood mononuclear cells. These receptor sequences come from a human donor with common variable immunodeficiency.

In this sample, this clone turned up many times. The CDR3 end is not reached by the read, which stops 3 residues before it; the germline J gene fills it in. The chain joins TRBV30 to TRBJ1-1; D gene unclear. CDR1 and CDR2 (germline): GTSNPN, SVGIG (reference sequence). The V end lost 4 bases, the J end lost 3 bases, and 6 bases lay between the germline ends. The CDR3 has 11 residues. The CDR3 bases that were read are TGTGCCTGGACAGCGGACACTGAA. It encodes CAWTADTE. The CDR3 in its entirety is CAWTADTEAFF. Combining the CDR3 with reference TRBV30 and TRBJ1-1 gives the whole variable domain SQTIHQWPATLVQPVGSPLSLECTVEGTSNPNLYWYRQAAGRGLQLLFYSVGIGQISSEVPQNLSASRPQDRQFILSSKKLLLSDSGFYLCAWTADTEAFFGQGTRLTVV.

This clone was seen repeatedly, ten times or more. The read stops 3 residues short of the end of the CDR3; the missing end is completed from the germline J gene. The chain carries TRBV6-1 and TRBJ2-5; TRBD2 agrees at 10 bases. There are 16 residues in the CDR3. Trimming removed 4 bases from V and 5 bases from J; junction bases left unmatched: 10. From germline, CDR1 is MNHNS and CDR2 SASEGT. The part of the CDR3 DNA that was read is TGTGCCAGCAGTGCCCAGCGGGAGGGTATTGGGGAGACC. Protein: CASSAQREGIGET. The complete CDR3 reads CASSAQREGIGETQYF.

Regarding this clone: Read data end 3 residues before the CDR3 end; the end is taken from the germline J gene. V usage is TRBV11-2 and J usage is TRBJ2-5; D possibly corresponds to TRBD1 (5 bases). V lost 5 bases, J lost 5 bases, and 12 bases lay in between. The germline CDR1 and CDR2 sequences are SGHAT and FQNNGV. The CDR3 totals 13 residues. CDR3 DNA, as far as it was read: TGTGCCAGCAGCCTCAGGGTTATGGAGACC. Amino acids: CASSLRVMET. The whole CDR3 is CASSLRVMETQYF.

Notes on this clone: The read is 3 residues too short to cover the CDR3 end, so that end is filled in from the germline J gene. The V call is TRBV6-2 or TRBV6-3, the J call TRBJ2-7, with 9 nucleotides matching TRBD2. Germline trimming cut 5 bases from V and 4 bases from J; bases unmatched to any gene: 6. The CDR3 contains 14 residues. Per the germline V gene, CDR1 is MNHEY and CDR2 is SVGEGT. CDR3 sequence reads: CASSVAGEGYEQYF. The CDR3 bases that were read are TGTGCCAGCAGTGTAGCGGGAGAAGGTTACGAG.

In this sample, this clone turned up a few times. Coverage ceases 3 residues before the CDR3 finishes, and the germline J gene fills in the end. The V gene is TRBV6-2 or TRBV6-3, the J gene TRBJ2-3; 11 nucleotides align to TRBD2. Germline assignment: CDR1 MNHEY and CDR2 SVGEGT. The CDR3 totals 17 residues. Losses at the gene ends were 6 bases for V and 2 bases for J; bases not matched to a gene: 10. The sequenced part of the CDR3 DNA is TGTGCCAGCAGCTACGCCGGGACTAGCGGACTCACAGATACG. It encodes CASSYAGTSGLTDT. Given in full, the CDR3 is CASSYAGTSGLTDTQYF.

Notes on this clone: Read data end 3 residues before the CDR3 end; the end is taken from the germline J gene. V gene TRBV5-1 combines with J gene TRBJ2-3; D may be TRBD2 (6 bases). CDR3 size: 14 residues. Germline lookup yields CDR1 SGHRS and CDR2 YFSETQ. V dropped 5 bases and J dropped 0 bases, with 10 bases sitting between them. The DNA read from the CDR3 is TGCGCCAGCAGGGGGGGACTTAGCACAGATACG. Translated, it gives CASRGGLSTDT. The whole CDR3 reads CASRGGLSTDTQYF.

This clone is categorized as medium-sized. Coverage ceases 3 residues before the CDR3 finishes, and the germline J gene fills in the end. This chain connects TRBV19 to TRBJ1-1, with TRBD1 matching over 7 bases. The CDR3 totals 13 residues. V dropped 4 bases and J dropped 3; count of bases not matched to a gene: 2. Germline-derived CDR1 and CDR2 are LNHDA and SQIVND (reference sequence). Partial CDR3 DNA: TGTGCCAGTAGTACCACAGGGGACACTGAA. Translation: CASSTTGDTE. The whole CDR3 reads CASSTTGDTEAFF.

This clone showed up just a few times. From the germline J gene comes the end of the CDR3, since the read stops 3 residues before it. The rearrangement uses TRBV2 and TRBJ2-7; tentative D call: TRBD1 (5 bases). Trimming left V 5 bases short and J 3 bases short, with 8 bases between. Germline-derived CDR1 and CDR2 are SNHLY and FYNNEI. This CDR3 has 12 amino acids. CDR3 region: CASSNQGYEQYF. Partial CDR3 DNA: TGTGCCAGCAGTAATCAGGGCTACGAG.

The table lists this clone with many counts. The read ends 3 residues shy of where the CDR3 ends; the end is completed using the germline J gene. The chain is built from TRBV19 and TRBJ1-6, with TRBD1 matching 10 bases. The V segment lost 9 bases and the J segment 6 bases; nucleotides outside the gene matches: 5. The CDR3 spans 14 residues. Germline V gives CDR1 LNHDA, CDR2 SQIVND (reference sequence). The sequenced part of the CDR3 DNA is TGTGCCAGCTCGACAGGGGGCCGTAATTCACCC. Translating it yields CASSTGGRNSP. The full CDR3 sequence reads CASSTGGRNSPLHF.

In this sample, this clone turned up a few times. The observed sequence ends 3 residues before the CDR3 terminus, with the missing tail filled in from the germline J gene. The chain couples TRBV2 to TRBJ2-7; 7 nucleotides line up with TRBD1. The CDR3 is 16 residues long. Germline values: CDR1 SNHLY, CDR2 FYNNEI. V lost 4 bases and J lost 1; bases outside the gene matches: 10. Here the CDR3 reads CASSVGMAGGSYEQYF. The CDR3 DNA, read in part, is TGTGCCAGCAGTGTTGGTATGGCAGGGGGATCCTACGAG.

This clone occurred many times. The DNA ends 3 residues before the CDR3 does, and the rest of the CDR3 is filled in from the germline J gene. This sequence joins TRBV18 and TRBJ1-1; D is unclear. Germline CDR1 is KGHSH and CDR2 is LQKENI. The germline V and J ends were trimmed by 6 bases and 5 bases, with 10 bases remaining between them. This CDR3 is built from 12 residues. CDR3 bases read: TGTGCCAGCTCGTATGGAGGGACTGAA. It yields the protein CASSYGGTE. The complete CDR3 protein is CASSYGGTEAFF. The full variable domain, with the rest looked up from reference TRBV18 and TRBJ1-1, is NAGVMQNPRHLVRRRGQEARLRCSPMKGHSHVYWYRQLPEEGLKFMVYLQKENIIDESGMPKERFSAEFPKEGPSILRIQQVVRGDSAAYFCASSYGGTEAFFGQGTRLTVV.

This clone was counted at least ten times. With the read ending 3 residues before the CDR3 end, the germline J gene is used to fill in that end. V usage is TRBV28 and J usage is TRBJ1-2, with a possible D match to TRBD1 (6 bases). Trimming shortened V by 5 bases and J by 4 bases, and 8 bases separated the two germline ends. CDR3 size: 12 residues. The germline gives CDR1 MDHEN, CDR2 SYDVKM. CDR3 residues: CASSRTAYGYTF. The part of the CDR3 DNA that was read is TGTGCCAGCAGTAGGACAGCCTATGGC.

In this sample, this clone turned up a few times. The sequenced fragment ends 3 residues before the CDR3 boundary, so the rest is inferred from the germline J gene. This sequence joins TRBV7-2 and TRBJ1-2; TRBD1 agrees at 8 bases. Germline CDR1 SGHTA, CDR2 FQGNSA. The CDR3 extends over 15 amino acids. The chain's CDR3 is CASSLGTGPSQGYTF. The CDR3 DNA, read in part, is TGTGCCAGCAGCTTGGGGACAGGCCCCTCTCAAGGC.

This clone was seen repeatedly, ten times or more. The read terminates 3 residues before the CDR3 end, so the remaining end is supplied by the germline J gene. The chain carries TRBV5-1 and TRBJ2-2, with D hard to call. V shed 0 bases and J shed 1 base, with 7 bases lying between them. CDR1 is SGHRS, CDR2 YFSETQ, per germline. The CDR3 loop spans 15 amino acids. The CDR3 DNA, read in part, is TGCGCCAGCAGCTTGGATCCAGGGAACACCGGGGAG. Translating gives CASSLDPGNTGE. The whole CDR3 is CASSLDPGNTGELFF.

Comments on this clone: The read ends 3 residues early relative to the CDR3; the germline J gene fills the gap. The rearrangement uses TRBV19 and TRBJ1-5, with TRBD1 matching over 8 bases. The V and J ends lost 6 bases and 6 bases, in that order; junction bases with no gene match: 10. The CDR3 totals 15 residues. Germline V gene sequence: CDR1 LNHDA, CDR2 SQIVND (reference sequence). CDR3 loop: CASRDQGAPGQPQHF. Incomplete CDR3 DNA: TGTGCCAGTAGAGATCAGGGGGCGCCAGGTCAGCCC. The full variable domain, completed using reference TRBV19 and TRBJ1-5, is DGGITQSPKYLFRKEGQNVTLSCEQNLNHDAMYWYRQDPGQGLRLIYYSQIVNDFQKGDIAEGYSVSREKKESFPLTVTSAQKNPTAFYLCASRDQGAPGQPQHFGDGTRLSIL.